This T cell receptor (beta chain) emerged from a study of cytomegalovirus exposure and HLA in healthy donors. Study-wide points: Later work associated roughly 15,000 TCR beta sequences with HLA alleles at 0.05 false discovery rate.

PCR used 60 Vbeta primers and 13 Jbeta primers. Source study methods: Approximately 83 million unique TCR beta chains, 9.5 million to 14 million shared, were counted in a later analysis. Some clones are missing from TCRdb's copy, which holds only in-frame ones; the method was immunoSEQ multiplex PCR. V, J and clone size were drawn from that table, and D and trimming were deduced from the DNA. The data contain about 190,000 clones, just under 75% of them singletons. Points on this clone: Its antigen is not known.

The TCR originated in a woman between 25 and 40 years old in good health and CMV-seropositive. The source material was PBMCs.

For the CDR3, the DNA is TGTGCCACCGGGTCGGTCGCAGATACGCAGTATTTT. Its protein product is CATGSVADTQYF. This rearrangement joins TRBV19 to TRBJ2-3; no firm D call. V lost 10 bases and J lost 4, with 12 bases in between. CDR3 length: 12 amino acids. Germline V gives CDR1 LNHDA, CDR2 SQIVND (reference sequence).